This TCR beta chain was documented in a study of cytomegalovirus exposure and HLA in healthy donors. Germline lookup yields CDR1 WSHSY and CDR2 SAAADI. V dropped 3 bases and J dropped 5; count of bases not matched to a gene: 2. The CDR3 sequence is 14 residues long. To note about this clone: Its antigen remains unknown.

Points from the study as a whole: In a later analysis, a missense DCLRE1C variant was linked to TCR beta V- and J-gene trimming.

60 Vbeta and 13 Jbeta primers were used in PCR. Libraries were prepared by immunoSEQ multiplex PCR; TCRdb keeps only in-frame clonotypes and omits some of them. The table lists 100,000 to 150,000 clones, over 65% of them singletons. Sequences were obtained from PBMCs. This TCR was sampled from a man aged 35-49 years in good health and CMV-seropositive. The genes are TRBV10-2 and TRBJ2-2, with TRBD1 matching over 8 bases. The chain's CDR3 is CASSETGGTGELFF. Here the CDR3 DNA reads TGCGCCAGCAGTGAAACAGGGGGGACCGGGGAGCTGTTTTTT.